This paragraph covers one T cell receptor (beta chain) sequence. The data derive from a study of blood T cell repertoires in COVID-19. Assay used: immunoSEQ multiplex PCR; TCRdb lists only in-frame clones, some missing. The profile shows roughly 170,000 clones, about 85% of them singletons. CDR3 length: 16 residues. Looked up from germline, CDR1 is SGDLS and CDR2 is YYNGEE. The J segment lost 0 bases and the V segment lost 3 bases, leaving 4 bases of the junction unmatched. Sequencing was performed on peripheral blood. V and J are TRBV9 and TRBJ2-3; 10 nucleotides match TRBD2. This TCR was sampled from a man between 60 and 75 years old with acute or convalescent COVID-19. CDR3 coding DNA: TGTGCCAGCAGCGAGACTAGCGGGCTTAGCACAGATACGCAGTATTTT. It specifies CASSETSGLSTDTQYF.